This TCR beta chain appears in the sequencing data of a study of blood T cell repertoires in COVID-19. Across the study: The United States, Italy and Spain supplied acute and convalescent COVID-19 samples. The analysed material was cDNA or gDNA that came from T cells, B-cell-depleted T cells, or PBMCs.

Study processing details: Amplification with reference gene primers provided the estimates of nucleated cell counts. TCRdb keeps only in-frame clones here, not all; method: immunoSEQ multiplex PCR. Clonal size and the V and J genes are those of that table, whereas D and trimming came from the DNA. The sample includes under 200,000 clones, 88% of them seen just once. This CDR3 spans 14 amino acids. Germline assignment: CDR1 SGHNT and CDR2 YYREEE (reference sequence). V lost 1 base to trimming and J lost 4 bases; unmatched junction nucleotides: 4. The specimen sequenced was peripheral blood. This TCR was sampled from a man between 18 and 35 years old with active or convalescent COVID-19. This rearrangement joins TRBV5-4 to TRBJ2-5, with 7 bases aligning to TRBD2. CDR3: CASSLTSDGETQYF. The CDR3 DNA is TGTGCCAGCAGCTTGACTAGCGATGGAGAGACCCAGTACTTC. Supplemented by reference TRBV5-4 and TRBJ2-5, the full variable domain reads ETGVTQSPTHLIKTRGQQVTLRCSSQSGHNTVSWYQQALGQGPQFIFQYYREEENGRGNFPPRFSGLQFPNYSSELNVNALELDDSALYLCASSLTSDGETQYFGPGTRLLVL.